The 3 T cell receptor beta chains listed next were all sequenced from one sample in a study of blood T cell repertoires in COVID-19. Repertoires were generated with immunoSEQ multiplex PCR, while TCRdb's copy carries only in-frame clones and drops some. This sample has hundreds of thousands of clones; around 91% occur once, and the top ten carry approximately 4%. Material: PBMCs or T cells enriched from blood (not recorded which). The origin of the receptors is a woman aged 18-29 years with acute COVID-19.

The chain is built from TRBV5-1 and TRBJ1-2, with D uncertain. Germline V lookup: CDR1 SGHRS, CDR2 YFSETQ. Trimming pared 0 bases from V and 1 base from J, leaving 10 bases between. This CDR3 region has 15 residues. The CDR3 DNA follows: TGCGCCAGCAGCTTGGCTCCAGGAATTAACTATGGCTACACCTTC. It encodes CASSLAPGINYGYTF.

Of note for this clone: One end of the junction does not line up with germline, which may come from a read error. The chain has TRBV4-1 and TRBJ2-5, with D maybe TRBD2 (6 bases). Germline values: CDR1 MGHRA, CDR2 YSYEKL. This CDR3 comprises 15 residues. The CDR3 bases are TGTGCCAGCAGCCAACTGGGAGGTACTCAAGAGACCCAGTACTTC. Translated: CASSQLGGTQETQYF.

The chain employs TRBV3-1 (or the pseudogene TRBV3-2) and TRBJ2-7, with 7 bases that match TRBD2. This CDR3 is 16 amino acids long. Germline V CDR1 and CDR2: LGHDT, YNNKEL (reference sequence). The J segment lost 5 bases and the V segment lost 3 bases, leaving 13 bases of the junction unmatched. CDR3 in amino acids: CASSQGGDGLGHEQYF. The CDR3 nucleotides are TGTGCCAGCAGCCAGGGGGGGGACGGCCTTGGCCACGAGCAGTACTTC.